This T cell receptor (beta chain) comes out of a study of cytomegalovirus exposure and HLA in healthy donors. The germline gives CDR1 LNHDA, CDR2 SQIVND (reference sequence). V was trimmed by 4 bases and J by 5 bases, leaving 14 bases between them. The CDR3 contains 14 residues. A word on this clone: Its antigen remains unknown.

Broader study findings: The presence/absence work took it that sequencing depth was about the same across donors.

The PCR ran on 60 Vbeta and 13 Jbeta primers. Data came from immunoSEQ multiplex PCR; TCRdb stores just in-frame clones and leaves some out. This table holds about 67,000 clones. The receptor was isolated from a man aged 30 to 45 in good health and CMV-seropositive. The gene calls are TRBV19 and TRBJ1-2, with D possibly TRBD1 on 6 matching bases. Sequenced input: PBMCs. CDR3 loop: CASSTRTAGYGYTF. CDR3 sequence (DNA): TGTGCCAGTAGTACAAGGACAGCGGGGTATGGCTACACCTTC.